One and the same sample provided the 10 T cell receptor beta chains below, sequenced in a study of blood T cell repertoires in COVID-19. Sequenced by immunoSEQ multiplex PCR; TCRdb stores in-frame clones only, minus some. The data show 250,000 or so clones, around 80% seen once. Sequenced input: peripheral blood. These receptors were obtained from a human donor in a cohort sampled during active COVID-19.

The V call is TRBV7-6, the J call TRBJ2-5, with D unresolved. Germline CDR1 SGHVS, CDR2 FNYEAQ. The CDR3 is 14 residues long. V lost 6 bases and J lost 3, with 14 bases in between. The CDR3 loop is CASSLTPLKETQYF. The CDR3 region has the DNA TGTGCCAGCAGTTTGACTCCGCTCAAAGAGACCCAGTACTTC.

The rearrangement joins TRBV6-5 to TRBJ2-7, with TRBD2 matching 12 bases. Germline trimming cut 7 bases from V and 4 bases from J; bases unmatched to any gene: 5. The CDR3 consists of 14 residues. Germline V gene sequence: CDR1 MNHEY, CDR2 SVGAGI. CDR3 amino acids: CASIPSGRDYEQYF. The DNA of the CDR3 is TGTGCCAGCATTCCTAGCGGGAGGGATTACGAGCAGTACTTC.

This clone has a handful of counts. The rearrangement joins TRBV27 to TRBJ1-1, with no clear D. Germline CDR1 MNHEY, CDR2 SMNVEV (reference sequence). With 4 bases removed from V and 1 base from J, the gap between germline ends came to 10 bases. The CDR3 consists of 14 residues. The CDR3 sequence: CASSSETGNTEAFF. The CDR3 nucleotides read TGTGCCAGCAGTTCAGAGACGGGGAACACTGAAGCTTTCTTT.

The rearrangement links TRBV19 to TRBJ2-7; 8 positions agree with TRBD1. CDR1 is LNHDA, CDR2 SQIVND, per germline (reference sequence). V shed 5 bases, J shed 2 bases, and the junction held 5 bases outside the gene matches. This CDR3 comprises 14 residues. CDR3 DNA sequence: TGTGCCAGTAGTCGACAGGGGATTGCCTACGAGCAGTACTTC. This encodes CASSRQGIAYEQYF.

This clone was observed a few times. Other DNA sequences in this sample translate to the same CDR3. This sequence joins TRBV7-2 and TRBJ2-1; weak D call: TRBD1 (6 bases). CDR3 length equals 14 residues. Trimming removed 2 bases at V and 6 bases at J, with 11 bases between. CDR1 SGHTA and CDR2 FQGNSA come from the germline V gene. The CDR3 nucleotides are TGTGCCAGCAGCTTAACAGGGTGGGGCAATGAGCAGTTCTTC. It encodes CASSLTGWGNEQFF. The whole variable domain, remainder taken from reference TRBV7-2 and TRBJ2-1, is GAGVSQSPSNKVTEKGKDVELRCDPISGHTALYWYRQSLGQGLEFLIYFQGNSAPDKSGLPSDRFSAERTGGSVSTLTIQRTQQEDSAVYLCASSLTGWGNEQFFGPGTRLTVL.

The rearrangement uses TRBV5-4 and TRBJ2-6; 9 positions match TRBD2. Germline trimming cut 0 bases from V and 1 base from J; bases unmatched to any gene: 8. This CDR3 is 19 amino acids long. Looked up from germline, CDR1 is SGHNT and CDR2 is YYREEE (reference sequence). The CDR3 sequence is CASSLAVLAGLSGANVLTF. The CDR3 DNA reads TGTGCCAGCAGCTTGGCGGTCCTAGCGGGACTATCTGGGGCCAACGTCCTGACTTTC.

This sequence joins TRBV6-6 and TRBJ2-7, with TRBD1 as a possible D gene (6 bases). CDR3 length: 15 amino acids. Trimming pared 6 bases from V and 0 bases from J, leaving 15 bases between. CDR1 and CDR2 (germline): MNHNY, SVGAGI (reference sequence). CDR3 in DNA: TGTGCCAGCAGGGAGCAATACAGGGCCTCCTACGAGCAGTACTTC. Translating gives CASREQYRASYEQYF.

The chain couples TRBV5-1 to TRBJ2-5, with TRBD1 matching over 7 bases. The CDR3 totals 15 residues. Unmatched junction bases numbered 6, after V lost 2 bases and J lost 2 bases. Germline CDR1 is SGHRS and CDR2 is YFSETQ. DNA of the CDR3: TGCGCCAGCAGCTTTTACCGACAGGGACAAGAGACCCAGTACTTC. Translating gives CASSFYRQGQETQYF.

V and J are TRBV3-1 (or the pseudogene TRBV3-2) and TRBJ2-2, with 9 bases matching TRBD1. This CDR3 is built from 16 residues. V dropped 2 bases and J dropped 2; count of bases not matched to a gene: 3. Looked up from germline, CDR1 is LGHDT and CDR2 is YNNKEL (reference sequence). In DNA form, the CDR3 reads TGTGCCAGCAGCCAACAGACAGGGGGTAACACCGGGGAGCTGTTTTTT. Its protein is CASSQQTGGNTGELFF.

The J gene is TRBJ2-7, the V gene TRBV10-3, with 7 bases matching TRBD2. V trimming: 10 bases; J trimming: 7 bases; junction bases outside the gene matches: 13. Germline CDR1 is ENHRY and CDR2 is SYGVKD. There are 13 residues in the CDR3. CDR3 coding DNA: TGTGCCACGGCGCAATCGCGGGGGATTGAGCAGTACTTC. Translating gives CATAQSRGIEQYF.